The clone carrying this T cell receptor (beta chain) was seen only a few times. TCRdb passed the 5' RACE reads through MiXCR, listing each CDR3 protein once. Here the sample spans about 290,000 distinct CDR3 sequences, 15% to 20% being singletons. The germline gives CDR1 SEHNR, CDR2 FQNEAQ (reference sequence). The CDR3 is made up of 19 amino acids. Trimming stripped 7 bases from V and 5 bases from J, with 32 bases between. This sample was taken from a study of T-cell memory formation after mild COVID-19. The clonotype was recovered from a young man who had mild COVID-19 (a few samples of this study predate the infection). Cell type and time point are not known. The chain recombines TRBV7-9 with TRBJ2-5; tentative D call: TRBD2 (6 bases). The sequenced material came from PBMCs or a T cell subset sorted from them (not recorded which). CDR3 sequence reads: CASTPLPVVAALDDETQYF. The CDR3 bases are TGTGCCAGCACCCCGCTCCCAGTAGTAGCGGCTTTGGACGATGAGACCCAGTACTTC.